The entry below describes one T cell receptor beta chain. The data derive from a study of blood T cell repertoires in COVID-19. Profiling relied on immunoSEQ multiplex PCR, and the TCRdb table lists in-frame clones only, not all of them. The data show some 100,000 clones, with over 80% seen just once and roughly 17% held by the top ten. Sequencing was carried out using peripheral blood. The clonotype originates from a man over 45 with acute or convalescent COVID-19.

The CDR3, as DNA: TGTGCCAGCAGCTTAGCAGGGAAAGTTGAAAAACTGTTTTTT. It specifies CASSLAGKVEKLFF. The chain uses TRBV5-4 and TRBJ1-4; D is perhaps TRBD1 (5 bases). Germline V lookup: CDR1 SGHNT, CDR2 YYREEE (reference sequence). The CDR3 has 14 residues. The ends were cut back, 2 bases at V and 7 bases at J, with 12 bases in the middle.